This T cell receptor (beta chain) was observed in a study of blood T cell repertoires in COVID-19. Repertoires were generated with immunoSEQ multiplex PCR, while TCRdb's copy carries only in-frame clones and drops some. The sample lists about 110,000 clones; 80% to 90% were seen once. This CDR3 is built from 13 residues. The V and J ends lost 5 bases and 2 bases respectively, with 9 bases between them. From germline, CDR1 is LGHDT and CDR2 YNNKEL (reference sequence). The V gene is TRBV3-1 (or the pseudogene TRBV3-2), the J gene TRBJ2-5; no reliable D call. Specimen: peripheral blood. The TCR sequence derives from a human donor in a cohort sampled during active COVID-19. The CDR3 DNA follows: TGTGCCAGCAGCTCATCCCATCAAGAGACCCAGTACTTC. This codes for CASSSSHQETQYF.